The 28 T cell receptor beta chains below come from one sample, sequenced in a study of cytomegalovirus exposure and HLA in healthy donors. PCR was performed using 60 Vbeta and 13 Jbeta primers. Data came from immunoSEQ multiplex PCR; TCRdb stores just in-frame clones and leaves some out. There are 100,000 to 150,000 clones in the sample; roughly 72% occur only once, and 4% lies in the top ten. The source material was PBMCs. These receptors all stem from a middle-aged man in good health and CMV-seropositive.

The gene calls are TRBV7-7 and TRBJ1-6, with a weak D call TRBD1 (6 bases). Between the trimmed V and J ends, which lost 6 bases and 8 bases, there was a span of 11 bases. The CDR3 runs 13 residues. In germline, CDR1 is SSHAT, CDR2 FNYEAQ (reference sequence). The chain's CDR3 is CASSSKGDSPLHF. The CDR3 DNA sequence: TGTGCCAGCAGTTCTAAGGGGGATTCACCCCTCCACTTT.

The V and J genes are TRBV11-2 and TRBJ2-2, with D possibly being TRBD2 (6 bases). Trimming removed 3 bases from V and 7 bases from J, with 6 bases in between. There are 12 residues in the CDR3. The germline gives CDR1 SGHAT, CDR2 FQNNGV. CDR3 residues: CASSFGSGELFF. The CDR3 nucleotides are TGTGCCAGCAGCTTCGGGAGCGGGGAGCTGTTTTTT. Full variable domain (remainder filled in from reference TRBV11-2 and TRBJ2-2): EAGVAQSPRYKIIEKRQSVAFWCNPISGHATLYWYQQILGQGPKLLIQFQNNGVVDDSQLPKDRFSAERLKGVDSTLKIQPAKLEDSAVYLCASSFGSGELFFGEGSRLTVL.

This chain joins TRBV29-1 and TRBJ1-5, with D hard to call. Germline loops: CDR1 SQVTM, CDR2 ANQGSEA. Between the trimmed V and J ends, which lost 6 bases and 5 bases, there was a span of 14 bases. The CDR3 spans 13 residues. The CDR3 here is CSVVEHADQPQHF. The DNA of the CDR3 is TGCAGCGTGGTGGAGCATGCTGATCAGCCCCAGCATTTT.

The chain joins TRBV4-2 to TRBJ2-3, with D possibly TRBD2 on 6 matching bases. V dropped 0 bases and J dropped 1 base, with 8 bases sitting between them. The CDR3 consists of 15 residues. Germline CDR1 reads LGHNA; CDR2 reads YNFKEQ. The CDR3 sequence is CASSQDGEGTDTQYF. DNA of the CDR3: TGTGCCAGCAGCCAAGACGGGGAGGGCACAGATACGCAGTATTTT.

The rearrangement uses TRBV11-3 and TRBJ2-2; 7 bases agree with TRBD1. Per germline, CDR1 SGHNT and CDR2 YENEEA. The CDR3 spans 15 residues. Germline trimming cut 4 bases from V and 2 bases from J; bases unmatched to any gene: 4. The CDR3 reads CASSWTGLNTGELFF. Written as DNA, the CDR3 is TGTGCCAGCAGCTGGACAGGCCTTAACACCGGGGAGCTGTTTTTT.

The rearrangement links TRBV5-1 to TRBJ2-7; TRBD2 matches at 7 bases. CDR3 size: 14 residues. V lost 1 base to trimming and J lost 1 base; unmatched junction nucleotides: 2. Looked up from germline, CDR1 is SGHRS and CDR2 is YFSETQ. CDR3 in amino acids: CASSLSGTSYEQYF. The CDR3 DNA reads as TGCGCCAGCAGCTTGAGCGGGACGTCCTACGAGCAGTACTTC. Looking up the rest from reference TRBV5-1 and TRBJ2-7 gives the full variable domain: KAGVTQTPRYLIKTRGQQVTLSCSPISGHRSVSWYQQTPGQGLQFLFEYFSETQRNKGNFPGRFSGRQFSNSRSEMNVSTLELGDSALYLCASSLSGTSYEQYFGPGTRLTVT.

V and J are TRBV5-1 and TRBJ1-2; 7 bases match TRBD1. CDR1 is SGHRS, CDR2 YFSETQ, per germline. V shed 4 bases, J shed 4 bases, and the junction held 10 bases outside the gene matches. This CDR3 spans 15 amino acids. The CDR3 reads CASSPTRDSGYGYTF. The CDR3 DNA reads as TGCGCCAGCAGCCCGACCCGGGACAGCGGCTATGGCTACACCTTC.

This chain links TRBV6-1 with TRBJ2-7, with TRBD2 identical over 7 bases. The J segment lost 0 bases and the V segment lost 2 bases, leaving 7 bases of the junction unmatched. Germline-derived CDR1 and CDR2 are MNHNS and SASEGT. The CDR3 runs to 16 residues. The CDR3 coding sequence is TGTGCCAGCAGTGAACGGGCGGGAGCCCTCTCCTACGAGCAGTACTTC. As protein: CASSERAGALSYEQYF.

V is TRBV29-1 and J is TRBJ2-1, with D tentatively TRBD2 (5 bases). The CDR3 spans 14 residues. Trimming stripped 7 bases from V and 7 bases from J, with 20 bases between. Per the germline V gene, CDR1 is SQVTM and CDR2 is ANQGSEA. The CDR3 sequence: CSAREIWLQNEQFF. Written as DNA, the CDR3 is TGCAGCGCCCGGGAAATTTGGCTACAGAATGAGCAGTTCTTC.

CDR3 sequence: CASTWTGGLQETQYF. DNA of the CDR3: TGTGCCAGCACCTGGACAGGGGGACTTCAAGAGACCCAGTACTTC. The chain carries TRBV2 and TRBJ2-5, with 10 nucleotides matching TRBD1. The CDR3 is 15 amino acids. V lost 7 bases to trimming and J lost 2 bases; unmatched junction nucleotides: 7. Looked up from germline, CDR1 is SNHLY and CDR2 is FYNNEI.

The chain couples TRBV7-9 to TRBJ2-7, with D possibly being TRBD1 (5 bases). Per germline, CDR1 SEHNR and CDR2 FQNEAQ (reference sequence). V lost 1 base, J lost 6 bases, and 16 bases lay in between. CDR3 size: 15 residues. The CDR3 spells CASSLEGQGSIEQYF. In DNA, the CDR3 is TGTGCCAGCAGCTTAGAAGGGCAGGGATCTATCGAGCAGTACTTC. Based on the CDR3 plus reference TRBV7-9 and TRBJ2-7, the full variable domain is DTGVSQNPRHKITKRGQNVTFRCDPISEHNRLYWYRQTLGQGPEFLTYFQNEAQLEKSRLLSDRFSAERPKGSFSTLEIQRTEQGDSAMYLCASSLEGQGSIEQYFGPGTRLTVT.

This sequence joins TRBV6-5 and TRBJ1-1; D is undetermined. The CDR3 runs 13 residues. V was trimmed by 8 bases and J by 0 bases, leaving 10 bases between them. From germline, CDR1 is MNHEY and CDR2 SVGAGI. The CDR3 loop reads CASGPNLNTEAFF. CDR3 bases: TGTGCCAGCGGGCCGAACCTGAACACTGAAGCTTTCTTT.

This chain uses TRBV7-8 with TRBJ2-7, with 11 bases fitting TRBD2. Germline CDR1 SGHVS, CDR2 FQNEAQ. Trimming took 0 bases from V and 3 from J; bases not matched to a gene: 4. The CDR3 loop spans 16 amino acids. DNA of the CDR3: TGTGCCAGCAGCTTAGCGGTAGCGGGGGGGAGCTACGAGCAGTACTTC. It is translated as CASSLAVAGGSYEQYF.

This clone turned up a few times. The genes are TRBV27 and TRBJ2-7; a possible D gene is TRBD1 (6 bases). The germline CDR1 and CDR2 sequences are MNHEY and SMNVEV (reference sequence). CDR3 length equals 16 residues. The germline V and J ends were trimmed by 5 bases and 3 bases, with 20 bases remaining between them. This CDR3 is CASSLRQDQVGYEQYF. CDR3 DNA sequence: TGTGCCAGCAGTCTTCGACAGGACCAGGTAGGCTACGAGCAGTACTTC.

The chain's CDR3 is CASTGRGGGLGAFF. The CDR3 DNA reads TGTGCCAGTACTGGTCGTGGGGGTGGACTAGGAGCTTTCTTT. This chain links TRBV19 with TRBJ1-1; possibly TRBD1 for D (5 bases). The CDR3 length is 14 residues. V lost 7 bases, J lost 10 bases, and 22 bases lay in between. Germline CDR1 is LNHDA and CDR2 is SQIVND (reference sequence).

The J gene is TRBJ1-1, the V gene TRBV5-8; D is unclear. The CDR3 loop spans 10 amino acids. Germline assignment: CDR1 SGHTS and CDR2 YDEGEE. The V end was cut by 4 bases, the J end by 8 bases, with 6 bases between. CDR3: CASSPVEAFF. In DNA, the CDR3 is TGTGCCAGCAGCCCGGTGGAAGCTTTCTTT.

The rearrangement links TRBV18 to TRBJ2-3, with a possible D match to TRBD2 (5 bases). CDR1 and CDR2 (germline): KGHSH, LQKENI. V dropped 2 bases and J dropped 5 bases, with 11 bases sitting between them. CDR3 length: 14 residues. Written as DNA, the CDR3 is TGTGCCAGCTCACCAAAGGCGGGCGGAGATACGCAGTATTTT. Translated: CASSPKAGGDTQYF.

The chain recombines TRBV10-1 with TRBJ2-7, with 8 bases matching TRBD2. From germline, CDR1 is WNHNN and CDR2 SYGVQD (reference sequence). V trimming: 2 bases; J trimming: 4 bases; junction bases outside the gene matches: 7. The CDR3 totals 15 residues. DNA for the CDR3: TGCGCCAGCAGTGAGAGGGTAGCGGGGCTTTACGAGCAGTACTTC. Amino acids: CASSERVAGLYEQYF.

This chain joins TRBV5-1 and TRBJ1-2; D possibly corresponds to TRBD1 (5 bases). Germline CDR1 reads SGHRS; CDR2 reads YFSETQ. This CDR3 is 16 amino acids long. The V gene lost 0 bases and the J gene lost 4 bases, with 16 bases spanning the gap. CDR3 in DNA: TGCGCCAGCAGCTTGGGGGATGTGATGGGGCTCTATGGCTACACCTTC. Encoded protein: CASSLGDVMGLYGYTF.

V and J are TRBV28 and TRBJ1-1; TRBD1 might be the D (5 bases). V lost 6 bases, J lost 5 bases, and 16 bases lay in between. This CDR3 comprises 14 residues. Germline V gene data show CDR1 as MDHEN and CDR2 as SYDVKM. CDR3 DNA: TGTGCCAGCAGCAATACCAGGGTATGGACTGAAGCTTTCTTT. This gives the protein CASSNTRVWTEAFF.

Notes on this clone: The same CDR3 arises from other DNA sequences in this sample as well. The chain has TRBV7-9 and TRBJ1-5; TRBD1 matches 8 bases. Losses at the gene ends were 4 bases for V and 1 base for J; bases not matched to a gene: 3. CDR1 is SEHNR, CDR2 FQNEAQ, per germline (reference sequence). The CDR3 spans 15 residues. The CDR3 region is CASSSDRESNQPQHF. The CDR3 region has the DNA TGTGCCAGCAGCTCGGACAGGGAGAGCAATCAGCCCCAGCATTTT. The whole variable domain, filled in from reference TRBV7-9 and TRBJ1-5, reads DTGVSQNPRHKITKRGQNVTFRCDPISEHNRLYWYRQTLGQGPEFLTYFQNEAQLEKSRLLSDRFSAERPKGSFSTLEIQRTEQGDSAMYLCASSSDRESNQPQHFGDGTRLSIL.

The chain employs TRBV30 and TRBJ2-3, with 12 nucleotides matching TRBD2. The CDR3 has 14 amino acids. V shed 4 bases and J 4 bases; nucleotides not matched to a gene: 3. CDR1 and CDR2 from the germline V gene are GTSNPN and SVGIG (reference sequence). This chain's CDR3 is CAWTASGGADTQYF. Written as DNA, the CDR3 is TGTGCCTGGACGGCTAGCGGGGGGGCAGATACGCAGTATTTT. Based on the CDR3 plus reference TRBV30 and TRBJ2-3, the full variable domain is SQTIHQWPATLVQPVGSPLSLECTVEGTSNPNLYWYRQAAGRGLQLLFYSVGIGQISSEVPQNLSASRPQDRQFILSSKKLLLSDSGFYLCAWTASGGADTQYFGPGTRLTVL.

This sequence joins TRBV11-3 and TRBJ2-7; the match to TRBD2 covers 7 bases. CDR1 is SGHNT and CDR2 is YENEEA in the germline V gene. The CDR3 runs to 14 residues. Germline trimming cut 2 bases from V and 2 bases from J; bases unmatched to any gene: 3. This CDR3 is CASSLSGGPYEQYF. As DNA, the CDR3 is TGTGCCAGCAGCTTATCGGGAGGCCCCTACGAGCAGTACTTC.

The table lists this clone with a few counts. V and J are TRBV9 and TRBJ2-4; D is perhaps TRBD1 (6 bases). V was pared by 3 bases and J by 9 bases, with 10 bases between. This CDR3 is 12 amino acids long. CDR1 and CDR2 from the germline V gene are SGDLS and YYNGEE. In DNA, the CDR3 is TGTGCCAGCAGCGAGACAGGTTCCATTCAGTACTTC. Translation: CASSETGSIQYF.

This chain links TRBV11-3 with TRBJ1-1; possibly TRBD1 for D (5 bases). V was pared by 1 base and J by 0 bases, with 12 bases between. The CDR3 is 16 residues long. The germline CDR1 and CDR2 sequences are SGHNT and YENEEA. This CDR3 is CASSLGGAKMNTEAFF. In DNA form, the CDR3 reads TGTGCCAGCAGCTTAGGGGGCGCCAAGATGAACACTGAAGCTTTCTTT.

This clone occurred a few times. The V gene is TRBV9, the J gene TRBJ2-3; 7 nucleotides line up with TRBD1. Germline lookup yields CDR1 SGDLS and CDR2 YYNGEE. This CDR3 contains 15 residues. The J segment lost 6 bases and the V segment lost 4 bases, leaving 11 bases of the junction unmatched. In nucleotides, the CDR3 is TGTGCCAGCAGCTCAACCGGGACAGACTATGATACGCAGTATTTT. Translating gives CASSSTGTDYDTQYF. Supplemented by reference TRBV9 and TRBJ2-3, the full variable domain reads DSGVTQTPKHLITATGQRVTLRCSPRSGDLSVYWYQQSLDQGLQFLIQYYNGEERAKGNILERFSAQQFPDLHSELNLSSLELGDSALYFCASSSTGTDYDTQYFGPGTRLTVL.

The genes are TRBV28 and TRBJ2-7, with a tentative D call TRBD1 (5 bases). The V end lost 8 bases, the J end lost 0 bases, and 11 bases lay between the germline ends. CDR1 and CDR2 (germline): MDHEN, SYDVKM. This CDR3 is built from 13 residues. The CDR3: CASDQGSSYEQYF. The CDR3 coding sequence is TGTGCCAGCGACCAGGGTTCCTCCTACGAGCAGTACTTC. The full variable domain, completed using reference TRBV28 and TRBJ2-7, is DVKVTQSSRYLVKRTGEKVFLECVQDMDHENMFWYRQDPGLGLRLIYFSYDVKMKEKGDIPEGYSVSREKKERFSLILESASTNQTSMYLCASDQGSSYEQYFGPGTRLTVT.

This clone was detected only a few times. The chain joins TRBV9 to TRBJ1-6, with TRBD1 matching 9 bases. Trimming at V came to 3 bases and at J to 9 bases, leaving 16 bases not matched to a gene. The CDR3 sequence is 18 residues long. Germline V gene lookup returns CDR1 SGDLS and CDR2 YYNGEE. The CDR3 coding sequence is TGTGCCAGCAGCGCGATAGGACAGGGGAGAGAAGGTGGTTCACCCCTCCACTTT. This codes for CASSAIGQGREGGSPLHF.